The 22 T cell receptor beta chains below all came from one sample that was sequenced in a study of response to subunit inactivated influenza vaccine. One entry per CDR3 protein results from TCRdb running MiXCR on the RT-PCR reads. The sample holds some 500,000 distinct CDR3 sequences, 16% seen once. Here the sequenced sample was CD4+ T cells sorted from PBMCs, taken roughly 24 months after vaccination. These receptor sequences come from a man aged 45 to 75 who received an inactivated influenza vaccine.

The table lists this clonotype with a few counts. The J gene is TRBJ1-1, the V gene TRBV28; D gene uncertain. The CDR3 runs 12 residues. V lost 1 base and J 8 bases, leaving 8 bases between the germline ends. The germline gives CDR1 MDHEN, CDR2 SYDVKM. The CDR3 region is CASSLFSGEAFF. In nucleotides, the CDR3 is TGTGCCAGCAGTTTATTTTCCGGGGAAGCTTTCTTT.

This clonotype was observed a few times. The J gene is TRBJ1-3, the V gene TRBV29-1; D unresolved. The CDR3 contains 11 residues. V dropped 3 bases and J dropped 3 bases, with 3 bases sitting between them. The germline V gene encodes CDR1 SQVTM and CDR2 ANQGSEA. CDR3 DNA: TGCAGCGTTGATGGTGGAAACACCATATATTTT. Its protein is CSVDGGNTIYF.

The CDR3 loop reads CSARRSGRNSPLHF. CDR3 DNA: TGCAGTGCTAGACGCTCGGGGCGGAATTCACCCCTCCACTTT. J is TRBJ1-6 and V is TRBV20-1; tentatively, D is TRBD1 (5 bases). V lost 2 bases and J 7 bases, leaving 12 bases between the germline ends. CDR3 size: 14 residues. Germline loops: CDR1 DFQATT, CDR2 SNEGSKA (reference sequence).

J is TRBJ2-3 and V is TRBV20-1; 7 nucleotides agree with TRBD1. The V and J ends lost 0 bases and 4 bases, in that order; junction bases with no gene match: 7. This CDR3 is built from 15 residues. Germline V lookup: CDR1 DFQATT, CDR2 SNEGSKA (reference sequence). CDR3 sequence (DNA): TGCAGTGCTAGAGAGTCGGGTAGGGGGCCAGATACGCAGTATTTT. It yields the protein CSARESGRGPDTQYF.

The sample holds a few counts of this clonotype. V gene TRBV12-3 or TRBV12-4 combines with J gene TRBJ1-1; 7 bases are a match to TRBD1. The CDR3 extends over 14 amino acids. V was pared by 0 bases and J by 7 bases, with 5 bases of the junction left unmatched. CDR3 in amino acids: CASSLAKGGVEAFF. CDR3 coding DNA: TGTGCCAGCAGTTTAGCAAAAGGGGGCGTTGAAGCTTTCTTT.

This clonotype was counted ten times or more. The chain combines TRBV25-1 with TRBJ1-2, with D perhaps matching TRBD1 (5 bases). The CDR3 sequence is 11 residues long. V was shortened by 6 bases and J by 4 bases, with 6 bases between the two germline ends. CDR1 and CDR2 from the germline V gene are MGHDK and SYGVNS. In DNA form, the CDR3 reads TGTGCCAGCAGGACAGCCTATGGCTACACCTTC. As protein: CASRTAYGYTF.

The rearrangement joins TRBV5-1 to TRBJ1-1, with D tentatively TRBD1 (6 bases). Germline assignment: CDR1 SGHRS and CDR2 YFSETQ. The CDR3 length is 14 residues. V was pared by 5 bases and J by 4 bases, with 15 bases between. As DNA, the CDR3 is TGCGCCAGCAGGACGAACAGGGAAATCACTGAAGCTTTCTTT. Translated, it gives CASRTNREITEAFF.

This clonotype is termed medium-sized. The rearrangement joins TRBV5-1 to TRBJ1-1; 7 nucleotides agree with TRBD1. The CDR3 loop spans 16 amino acids. Germline-derived CDR1 and CDR2 are SGHRS and YFSETQ. The J segment lost 4 bases and the V segment lost 0 bases, leaving 9 bases of the junction unmatched. CDR3 in amino acids: CASSLEKGARATEAFF. In nucleotides, the CDR3 is TGCGCCAGCAGCTTGGAAAAGGGGGCGCGCGCCACTGAAGCTTTCTTT.

This clonotype was seen more than once but under ten times. The CDR3 reads CSGVAGGPGEQYF. CDR3 sequence (DNA): TGCAGCGGGGTAGCGGGAGGCCCCGGCGAGCAGTACTTC. The gene calls are TRBV29-1 and TRBJ2-7; 10 nucleotides agree with TRBD2. The trim removed 7 bases at V and 6 bases at J, leaving 9 bases unmatched. The CDR3 runs 13 residues. Germline V gene sequence: CDR1 SQVTM, CDR2 ANQGSEA.

The V call is TRBV20-1, the J call TRBJ2-1; no clear D. V lost 3 bases and J lost 8, with 11 bases in between. The length of the CDR3 is 12 residues. Germline-derived CDR1 and CDR2 are DFQATT and SNEGSKA (reference sequence). CDR3 sequence reads: CSARHLRHEQFF. DNA of the CDR3: TGCAGTGCTAGGCACCTTCGCCATGAGCAGTTCTTC.

This clonotype was detected ten times or more. The V gene is TRBV21-1, the J gene TRBJ1-6; TRBD1 is the table's D call, not checked against the DNA. TRBV21-1 is a pseudogene locus. This CDR3 spans 17 amino acids. Here the CDR3 reads CASSKVNRDSYNSPLHF. CDR3 nucleotides: TGTGCCAGCAGCAAAGTGAACAGGGATTCCTATAATTCACCCCTCCACTTT.

Ten or more counts support this clonotype. DNA for the CDR3: TGCGCCAGCAGCCAAGAAGATCGGGGGCGAGAGACCCAGTACTTC. As protein: CASSQEDRGRETQYF. This rearrangement joins TRBV4-3 to TRBJ2-5; the D gene could be TRBD1 or TRBD2 (6 bases each). There are 15 residues in the CDR3. CDR1 is LGHNA and CDR2 is YSLEER in the germline V gene. Trimming took off 0 bases at V and 4 bases at J, with 12 bases between the two ends.

On this clonotype: It is likely a read error, because the conserved phenylalanine at the end of the CDR3 is missing. V gene TRBV6-1 combines with J gene TRBJ2-1; 10 positions match TRBD2. Germline V lookup: CDR1 MNHNS, CDR2 SASEGT. The junction had 8 bases not matched to a gene; V was cut back by 6 bases and J by 6 bases. This CDR3 has 15 amino acids. CDR3 in DNA: TGTGCCAGCAGATCGGGACTAGCGCGCCCCAATGAGCAGTTCTCC. This sequence encodes CASRSGLARPNEQFS.

This chain uses TRBV19 with TRBJ1-2; D is uncertain. Trimming pared 4 bases from V and 7 bases from J, leaving 13 bases between. CDR1 is LNHDA, CDR2 SQIVND, per germline (reference sequence). CDR3 length equals 13 residues. In DNA, the CDR3 is TGTGCCAGTAGTAACAGCAGAATGCGTGGCTACACCTTC. It encodes CASSNSRMRGYTF.

This clonotype has a count of ten or more. The chain recombines TRBV27 with TRBJ2-7; 10 nucleotides agree with TRBD2. With 6 bases clipped from V and 3 bases from J, the junction kept 8 bases outside the gene matches. This CDR3 comprises 15 residues. Germline CDR1 and CDR2: MNHEY and SMNVEV (reference sequence). CDR3 residues: CASSPQLAGNYEQYF. The CDR3 DNA follows: TGTGCCAGCAGCCCCCAACTAGCGGGAAACTACGAGCAGTACTTC.

In DNA, the CDR3 is TGTGCCAGCAGTTACTCGATTAGGGAGGCCACAGATACGCAGTATTTT. Amino acid sequence: CASSYSIREATDTQYF. V usage is TRBV6-2 or TRBV6-3 and J usage is TRBJ2-3; TRBD2 might be the D (6 bases). Trimming left V 0 bases short and J 2 bases short, with 12 bases between. The CDR3 extends over 16 amino acids. Germline values: CDR1 MNHEY, CDR2 SVGEGT.

In its sample, this clonotype was seen many times. This chain uses TRBV5-1 with TRBJ2-5; D is perhaps TRBD2 (5 bases). Germline V lookup: CDR1 SGHRS, CDR2 YFSETQ. The CDR3 has 13 residues. With 1 base removed from V and 7 bases from J, the gap between germline ends came to 11 bases. This CDR3 is CASSLPGKATQYF. The CDR3 nucleotides are TGCGCCAGCAGCTTGCCCGGGAAGGCGACCCAGTACTTC.

This CDR3 reads CSVERDSSDTQYF. CDR3 sequence (DNA): TGCAGCGTTGAACGGGATTCCTCAGATACGCAGTATTTT. The J gene is TRBJ2-3, the V gene TRBV29-1, with a tentative D call TRBD2 (5 bases). Trimming removed 2 bases at V and 4 bases at J, with 10 bases between. Germline CDR1 is SQVTM and CDR2 is ANQGSEA. This CDR3 is built from 13 residues.

This clonotype turned up a few times. The chain uses TRBV5-1 and TRBJ2-1, with 15 positions matching TRBD2. Germline V gives CDR1 SGHRS, CDR2 YFSETQ. This CDR3 spans 19 amino acids. V was clipped by 1 base and J by 6 bases; unmatched bases: 11. CDR3 DNA sequence: TGCGCCAGCAGCTTGTGGACTAGCGGGAGGGCCGGGGTTAGCAATGAGCAGTTCTTC. This sequence encodes CASSLWTSGRAGVSNEQFF.

This clonotype was counted only a few times. This chain uses TRBV29-1 with TRBJ1-1; 7 nucleotides agree with TRBD1. V was pared by 6 bases and J by 5 bases, with 9 bases of the junction left unmatched. This CDR3 spans 13 amino acids. Germline V gene sequence: CDR1 SQVTM, CDR2 ANQGSEA. CDR3 residues: CSVREGARTEAFF. CDR3 bases: TGCAGCGTGAGAGAGGGGGCGAGAACTGAAGCTTTCTTT. Looking up the rest from reference TRBV29-1 and TRBJ1-1 gives the full variable domain: SAVISQKPSRDICQRGTSLTIQCQVDSQVTMMFWYRQQPGQSLTLIATANQGSEATYESGFVIDKFPISRPNLTFSTLTVSNMSPEDSSIYLCSVREGARTEAFFGQGTRLTVV.

V and J are TRBV6-1 and TRBJ2-7, with 13 bases identical to TRBD2. There are 16 residues in the CDR3. The junction had 11 bases not matched to a gene; V was cut back by 6 bases and J by 6 bases. CDR1 is MNHNS, CDR2 SASEGT, per germline. Here the CDR3 DNA reads TGTGCCAGCAGAGGGACTAGCGGGAACTACGGAGGCGAGCAGTACTTC. This sequence encodes CASRGTSGNYGGEQYF.

This sequence joins TRBV20-1 and TRBJ2-1, with D possibly being TRBD2 (5 bases). The CDR3 consists of 15 residues. Trimming took 0 bases from V and 4 from J, leaving 13 bases between them. Germline lookup yields CDR1 DFQATT and CDR2 SNEGSKA (reference sequence). This CDR3 is CSARDSSGPYNEQFF. DNA for the CDR3: TGCAGTGCTAGAGATTCCAGCGGCCCATACAATGAGCAGTTCTTC.